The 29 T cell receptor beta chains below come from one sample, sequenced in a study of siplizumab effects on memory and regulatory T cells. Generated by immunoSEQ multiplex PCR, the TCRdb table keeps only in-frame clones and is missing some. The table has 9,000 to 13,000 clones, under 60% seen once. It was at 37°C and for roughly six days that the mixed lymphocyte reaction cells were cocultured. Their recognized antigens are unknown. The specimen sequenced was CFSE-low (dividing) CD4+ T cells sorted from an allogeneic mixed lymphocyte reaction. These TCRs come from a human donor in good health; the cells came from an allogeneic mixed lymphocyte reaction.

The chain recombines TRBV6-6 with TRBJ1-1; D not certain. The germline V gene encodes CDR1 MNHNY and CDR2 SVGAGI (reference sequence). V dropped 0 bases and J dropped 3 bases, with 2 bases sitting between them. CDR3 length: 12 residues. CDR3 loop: CASSYSDTEAFF. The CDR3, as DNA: TGTGCCAGCAGTTACTCGGACACTGAAGCTTTCTTT.

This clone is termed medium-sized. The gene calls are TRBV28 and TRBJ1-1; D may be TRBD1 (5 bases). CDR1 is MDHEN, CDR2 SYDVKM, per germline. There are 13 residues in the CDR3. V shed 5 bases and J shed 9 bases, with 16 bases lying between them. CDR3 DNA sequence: TGTGCCAGCAGTACTAGGGGCCTAAGGCAAGCTTTCTTT. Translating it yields CASSTRGLRQAFF.

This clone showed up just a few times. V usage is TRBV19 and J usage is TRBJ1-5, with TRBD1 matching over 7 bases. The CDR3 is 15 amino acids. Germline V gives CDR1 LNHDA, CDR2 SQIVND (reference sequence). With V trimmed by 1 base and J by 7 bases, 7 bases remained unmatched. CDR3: CASSIVPTGTQPQHF. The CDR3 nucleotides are TGTGCCAGTAGTATAGTCCCGACAGGGACCCAGCCCCAGCATTTT. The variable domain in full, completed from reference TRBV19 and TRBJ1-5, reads DGGITQSPKYLFRKEGQNVTLSCEQNLNHDAMYWYRQDPGQGLRLIYYSQIVNDFQKGDIAEGYSVSREKKESFPLTVTSAQKNPTAFYLCASSIVPTGTQPQHFGDGTRLSIL.

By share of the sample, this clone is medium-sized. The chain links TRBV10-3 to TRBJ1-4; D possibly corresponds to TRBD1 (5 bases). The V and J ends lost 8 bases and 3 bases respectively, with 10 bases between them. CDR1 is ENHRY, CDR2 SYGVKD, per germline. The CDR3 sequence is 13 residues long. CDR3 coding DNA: TGTGCCATCGGGGGGGTAGCTAATGAAAAACTGTTTTTT. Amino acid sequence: CAIGGVANEKLFF.

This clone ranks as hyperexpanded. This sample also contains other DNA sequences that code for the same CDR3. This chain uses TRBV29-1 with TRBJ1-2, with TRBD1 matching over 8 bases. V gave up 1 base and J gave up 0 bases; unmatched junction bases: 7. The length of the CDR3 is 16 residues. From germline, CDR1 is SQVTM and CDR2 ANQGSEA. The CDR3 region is CSVEAAGGAPNYGYTF. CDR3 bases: TGCAGCGTTGAAGCGGCAGGGGGCGCGCCTAACTATGGCTACACCTTC.

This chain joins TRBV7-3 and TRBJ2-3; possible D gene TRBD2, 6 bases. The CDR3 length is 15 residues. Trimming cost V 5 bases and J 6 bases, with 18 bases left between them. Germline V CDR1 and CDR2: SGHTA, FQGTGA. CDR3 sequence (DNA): TGTGCCAGCAGCACGTCCGGGGACTTCGAGGATACGCAGTATTTT. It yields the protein CASSTSGDFEDTQYF.

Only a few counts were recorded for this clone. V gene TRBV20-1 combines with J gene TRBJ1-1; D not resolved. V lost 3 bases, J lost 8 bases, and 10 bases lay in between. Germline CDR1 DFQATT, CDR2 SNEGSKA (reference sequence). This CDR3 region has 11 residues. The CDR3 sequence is CSASKVAEAFF. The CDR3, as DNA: TGCAGTGCTAGTAAGGTTGCCGAAGCTTTCTTT.

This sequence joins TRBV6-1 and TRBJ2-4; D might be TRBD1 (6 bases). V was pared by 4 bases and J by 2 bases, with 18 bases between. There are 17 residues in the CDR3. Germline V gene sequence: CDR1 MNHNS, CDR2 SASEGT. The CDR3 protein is CASSVMGQGSTKNIQYF. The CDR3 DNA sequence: TGTGCCAGCAGTGTAATGGGTCAGGGGTCGACCAAAAACATTCAGTACTTC.

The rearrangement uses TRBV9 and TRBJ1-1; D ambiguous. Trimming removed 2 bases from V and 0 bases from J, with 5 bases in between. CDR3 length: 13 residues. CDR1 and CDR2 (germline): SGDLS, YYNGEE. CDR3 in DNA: TGTGCCAGCAGCGTGGGCATGAACACTGAAGCTTTCTTT. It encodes CASSVGMNTEAFF. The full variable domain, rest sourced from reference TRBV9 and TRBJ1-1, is DSGVTQTPKHLITATGQRVTLRCSPRSGDLSVYWYQQSLDQGLQFLIQYYNGEERAKGNILERFSAQQFPDLHSELNLSSLELGDSALYFCASSVGMNTEAFFGQGTRLTVV.

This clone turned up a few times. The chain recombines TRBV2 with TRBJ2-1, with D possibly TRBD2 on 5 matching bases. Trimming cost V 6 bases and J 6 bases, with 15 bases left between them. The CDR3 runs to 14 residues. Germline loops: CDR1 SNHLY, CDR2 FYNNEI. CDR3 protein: CASSQEGSINEQFF. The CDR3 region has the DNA TGTGCCAGCAGCCAAGAGGGTAGCATCAATGAGCAGTTCTTC.

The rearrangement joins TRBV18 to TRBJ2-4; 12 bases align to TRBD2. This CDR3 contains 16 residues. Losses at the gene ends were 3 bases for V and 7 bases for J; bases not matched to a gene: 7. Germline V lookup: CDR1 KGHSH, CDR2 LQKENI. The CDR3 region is CASSPQASGRGNIQYF. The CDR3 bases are TGTGCCAGCTCACCCCAAGCTAGCGGGAGGGGGAACATTCAGTACTTC. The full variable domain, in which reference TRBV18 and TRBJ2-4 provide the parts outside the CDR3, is NAGVMQNPRHLVRRRGQEARLRCSPMKGHSHVYWYRQLPEEGLKFMVYLQKENIIDESGMPKERFSAEFPKEGPSILRIQQVVRGDSAAYFCASSPQASGRGNIQYFGAGTRLSVL.

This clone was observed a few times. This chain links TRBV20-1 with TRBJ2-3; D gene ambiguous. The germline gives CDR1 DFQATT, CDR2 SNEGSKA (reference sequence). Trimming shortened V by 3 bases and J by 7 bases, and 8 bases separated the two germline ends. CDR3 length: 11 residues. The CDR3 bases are TGCAGTGCTAGCCGAACATATACGCAGTATTTT. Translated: CSASRTYTQYF.

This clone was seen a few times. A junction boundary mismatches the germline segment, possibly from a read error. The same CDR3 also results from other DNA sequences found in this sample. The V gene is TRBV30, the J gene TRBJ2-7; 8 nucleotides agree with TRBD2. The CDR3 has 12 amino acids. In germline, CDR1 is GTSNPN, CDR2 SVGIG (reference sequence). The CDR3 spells CAWSGGRGAVHF. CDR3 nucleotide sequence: TGTGCCTGGAGTGGGGGGCGGGGGGCGGTGCACTTC. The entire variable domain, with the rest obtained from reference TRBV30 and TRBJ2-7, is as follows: SQTIHQWPATLVQPVGSPLSLECTVEGTSNPNLYWYRQAAGRGLQLLFYSVGIGQISSEVPQNLSASRPQDRQFILSSKKLLLSDSGFYLCAWSGGRGAVHFGPGTRLTVT.

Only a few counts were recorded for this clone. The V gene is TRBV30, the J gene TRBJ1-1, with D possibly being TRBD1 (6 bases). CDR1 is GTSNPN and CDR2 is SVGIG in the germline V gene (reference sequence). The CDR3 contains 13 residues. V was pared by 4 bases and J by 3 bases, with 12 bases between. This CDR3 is CAWKSGADTEAFF. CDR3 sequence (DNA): TGTGCCTGGAAATCAGGGGCCGACACTGAAGCTTTCTTT.

The CDR3 is CASKVNTEAFF. The CDR3 nucleotides are TGTGCCAGCAAGGTGAACACTGAAGCTTTCTTT. The chain uses TRBV6-5 and TRBJ1-1; the D is unclear. This CDR3 contains 11 residues. Germline-derived CDR1 and CDR2 are MNHEY and SVGAGI. Trimming cost V 7 bases and J 0 bases, with 3 bases left between them.

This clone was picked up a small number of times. CDR3 residues: CASSRMNTGTSSYSYNEQFF. Here the CDR3 DNA reads TGTGCCAGCAGTAGGATGAACACCGGGACTAGTTCTTACTCCTACAATGAGCAGTTCTTC. The genes are TRBV27 and TRBJ2-1; 8 bases align to TRBD2. V trimming: 5 bases; J trimming: 0 bases; junction bases outside the gene matches: 18. Germline V gene lookup returns CDR1 MNHEY and CDR2 SMNVEV (reference sequence). This CDR3 comprises 20 residues.

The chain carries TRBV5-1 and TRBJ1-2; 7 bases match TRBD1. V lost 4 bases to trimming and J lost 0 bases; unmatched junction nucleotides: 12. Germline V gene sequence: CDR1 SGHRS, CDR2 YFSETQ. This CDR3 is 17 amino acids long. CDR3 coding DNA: TGCGCCAGCAGCGTAGGGGGACAGTTTGTTTCTAACTATGGCTACACCTTC. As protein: CASSVGGQFVSNYGYTF.

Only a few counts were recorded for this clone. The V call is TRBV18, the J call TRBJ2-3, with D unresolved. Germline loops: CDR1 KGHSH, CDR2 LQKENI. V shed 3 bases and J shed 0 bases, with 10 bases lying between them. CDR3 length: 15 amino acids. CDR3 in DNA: TGTGCCAGCTCACCTGACCTTGGGAGCACAGATACGCAGTATTTT. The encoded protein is CASSPDLGSTDTQYF.

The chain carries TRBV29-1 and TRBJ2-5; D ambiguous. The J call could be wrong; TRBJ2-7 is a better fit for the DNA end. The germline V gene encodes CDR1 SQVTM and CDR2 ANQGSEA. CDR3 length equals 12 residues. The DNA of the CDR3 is TGCAGCGCCATGCAGGCAGGTGGCGAGCAGTACTTC. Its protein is CSAMQAGGEQYF.

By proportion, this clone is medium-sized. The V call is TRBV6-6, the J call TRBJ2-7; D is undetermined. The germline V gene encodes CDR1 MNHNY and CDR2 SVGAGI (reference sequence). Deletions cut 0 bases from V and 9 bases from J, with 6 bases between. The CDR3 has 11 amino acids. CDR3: CASSYSGGQYF. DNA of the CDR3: TGTGCCAGCAGTTACTCCGGCGGGCAGTACTTC.

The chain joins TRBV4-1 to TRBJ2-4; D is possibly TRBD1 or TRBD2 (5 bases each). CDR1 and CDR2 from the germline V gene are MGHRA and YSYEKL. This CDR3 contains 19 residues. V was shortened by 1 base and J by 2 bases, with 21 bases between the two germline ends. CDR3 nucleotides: TGCGCCAGCAGCCAAGGTTTACAGGAAGGGAGAATGACCAAAAACATTCAGTACTTC. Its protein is CASSQGLQEGRMTKNIQYF.

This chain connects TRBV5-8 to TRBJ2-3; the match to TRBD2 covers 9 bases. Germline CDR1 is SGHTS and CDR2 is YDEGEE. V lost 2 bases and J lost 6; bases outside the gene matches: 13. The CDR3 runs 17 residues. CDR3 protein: CASSLKRGLADLDTQYF. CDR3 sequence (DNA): TGTGCCAGCAGCTTAAAAAGGGGACTAGCAGATTTGGATACGCAGTATTTT.

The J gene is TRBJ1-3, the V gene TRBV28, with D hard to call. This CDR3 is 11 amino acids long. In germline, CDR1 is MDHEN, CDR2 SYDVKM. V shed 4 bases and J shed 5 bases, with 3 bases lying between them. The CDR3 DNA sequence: TGTGCCAGCAGTTACCGAAACACCATATATTTT. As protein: CASSYRNTIYF.

The CDR3 protein is CASSLTGANTEAFF. DNA for the CDR3: TGCGCCAGCAGCTTGACAGGGGCGAACACTGAAGCTTTCTTT. V usage is TRBV5-1 and J usage is TRBJ1-1; 7 bases line up with TRBD1. The CDR3 runs 14 residues. V dropped 1 base and J dropped 1; count of bases not matched to a gene: 1. Per the germline V gene, CDR1 is SGHRS and CDR2 is YFSETQ.

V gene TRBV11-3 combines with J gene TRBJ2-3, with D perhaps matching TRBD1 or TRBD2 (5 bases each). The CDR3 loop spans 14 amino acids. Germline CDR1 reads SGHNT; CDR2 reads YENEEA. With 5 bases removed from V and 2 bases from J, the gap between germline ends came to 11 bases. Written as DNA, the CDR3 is TGTGCCAGCAGCGCAGGGAGTGTCACAGATACGCAGTATTTT. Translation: CASSAGSVTDTQYF.

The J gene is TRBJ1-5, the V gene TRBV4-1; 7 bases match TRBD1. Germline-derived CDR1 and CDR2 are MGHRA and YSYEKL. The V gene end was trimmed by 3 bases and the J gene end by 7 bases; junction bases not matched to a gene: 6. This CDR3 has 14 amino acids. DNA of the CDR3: TGCGCCAGCAGCCAGGGACAGTACGAACAGCCCCAGCATTTT. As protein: CASSQGQYEQPQHF.

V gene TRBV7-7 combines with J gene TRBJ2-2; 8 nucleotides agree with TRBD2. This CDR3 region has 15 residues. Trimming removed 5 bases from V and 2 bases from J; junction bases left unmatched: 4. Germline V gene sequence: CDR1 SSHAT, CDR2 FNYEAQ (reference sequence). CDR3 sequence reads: CASSIGLANTGELFF. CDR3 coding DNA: TGTGCCAGCAGCATAGGACTAGCTAACACCGGGGAGCTGTTTTTT.

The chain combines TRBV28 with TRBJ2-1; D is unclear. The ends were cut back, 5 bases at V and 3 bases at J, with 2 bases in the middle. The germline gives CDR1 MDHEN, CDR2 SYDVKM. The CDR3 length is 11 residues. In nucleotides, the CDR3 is TGTGCCAGCAGTGGCTACAATGAGCAGTTCTTC. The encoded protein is CASSGYNEQFF. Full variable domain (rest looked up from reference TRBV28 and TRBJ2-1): DVKVTQSSRYLVKRTGEKVFLECVQDMDHENMFWYRQDPGLGLRLIYFSYDVKMKEKGDIPEGYSVSREKKERFSLILESASTNQTSMYLCASSGYNEQFFGPGTRLTVL.

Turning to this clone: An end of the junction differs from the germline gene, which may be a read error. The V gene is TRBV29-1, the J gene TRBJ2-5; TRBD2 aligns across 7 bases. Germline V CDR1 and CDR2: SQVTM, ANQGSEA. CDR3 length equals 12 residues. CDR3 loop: CSVARGGETQHF. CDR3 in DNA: TGCAGCGTTGCCCGTGGGGGGGAGACCCAGCACTTC.